This T cell receptor (beta chain) was retrieved from a study of blood T cell repertoires in COVID-19. V lost 4 bases and J 6 bases, leaving 20 bases between the germline ends. From germline, CDR1 is SGHNT and CDR2 YYREEE (reference sequence). The CDR3 totals 15 residues. Assay used: immunoSEQ multiplex PCR; TCRdb lists only in-frame clones, some missing. Among about 250,000 clones listed, roughly 80% were seen once. Sample: peripheral blood. This receptor was taken from a man aged 45 to 65 with active or convalescent COVID-19. V usage is TRBV5-4 and J usage is TRBJ2-7, with a weak D call TRBD1 (6 bases). CDR3 sequence (DNA): TGTGCCAGCAGCGGAAGCGGAGACAGGCGGGTCGAGCAGTACTTC. It is translated as CASSGSGDRRVEQYF.